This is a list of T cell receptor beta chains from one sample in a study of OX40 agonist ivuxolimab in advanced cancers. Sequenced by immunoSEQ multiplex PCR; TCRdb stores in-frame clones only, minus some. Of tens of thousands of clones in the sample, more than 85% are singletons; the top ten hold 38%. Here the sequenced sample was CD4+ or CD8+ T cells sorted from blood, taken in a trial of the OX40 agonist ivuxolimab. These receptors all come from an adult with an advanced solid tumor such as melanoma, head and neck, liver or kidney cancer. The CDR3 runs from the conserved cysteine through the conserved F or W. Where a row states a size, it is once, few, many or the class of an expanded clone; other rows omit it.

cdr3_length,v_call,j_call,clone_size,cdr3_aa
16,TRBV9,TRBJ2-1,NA,CASSFSGARSYNEQFF
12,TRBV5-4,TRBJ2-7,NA,CASSLGVYEQYF
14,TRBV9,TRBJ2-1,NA,CASSAEKDLNEQFF
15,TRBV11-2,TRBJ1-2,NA,CASSYRHREGYGYTF
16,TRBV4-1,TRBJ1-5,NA,CASSQAGTGPDQPQHF
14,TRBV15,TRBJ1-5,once,CATSSSALNQPQHF
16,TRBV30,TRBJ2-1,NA,CAWSLAGGPSYNEQFF
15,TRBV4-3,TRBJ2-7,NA,CASSHRSGGSYEQYF
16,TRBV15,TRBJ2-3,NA,CATSRDPGQGTDTQYF
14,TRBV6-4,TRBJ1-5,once,CASDAGRGYEPQHF
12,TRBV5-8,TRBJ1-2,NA,CASAERGYGYTF
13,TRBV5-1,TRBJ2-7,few,CASSLSLVDEQYF
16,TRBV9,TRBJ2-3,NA,CASSVAGIYLTDTQYF
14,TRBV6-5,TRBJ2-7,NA,CASSLGHNSYEQYF
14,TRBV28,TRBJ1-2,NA,CASSLSQDIYGYTF
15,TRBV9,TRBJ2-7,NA,CASSVGTGGGYEQYF
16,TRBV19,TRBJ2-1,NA,CASSIAASGTYNEQFF
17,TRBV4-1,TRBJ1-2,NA,CASSQYEQEMVGVGYTF
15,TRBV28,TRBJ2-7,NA,CASSLSRGLGNEQYF
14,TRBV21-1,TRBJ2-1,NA,CASSKVGTSHEQFF
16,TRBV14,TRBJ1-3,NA,CASSQDFGELGNTIYF
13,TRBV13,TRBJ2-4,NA,CASSLQGEVIQYF
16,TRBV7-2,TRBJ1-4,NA,CASSPRGTGYNEKLFF
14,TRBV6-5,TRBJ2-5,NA,CASSYSGTPETQYF
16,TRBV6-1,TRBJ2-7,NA,CASSDRVVSQSYEQYF
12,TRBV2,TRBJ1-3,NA,CARTGAGNTIYF
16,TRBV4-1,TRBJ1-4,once,CASSYDPGTGNEKLFF
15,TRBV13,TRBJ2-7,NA,CASSNQGASLYEQYF
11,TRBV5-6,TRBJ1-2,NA,CASSLVVDYTF
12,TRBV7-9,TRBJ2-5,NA,CASSYLQETQYF
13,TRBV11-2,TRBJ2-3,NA,CASGGRRTDTQYF